The clone carrying this T cell receptor beta chain has just a few counts. V lost 3 bases and J 6 bases, leaving 12 bases between the germline ends. CDR3 length: 13 residues. In germline, CDR1 is SQVTM, CDR2 ANQGSEA. The sample originates from a study of spatial heterogeneity in lung cancer. Looking at the study overall: Detection of beta-chain sequences consistently exceeded that of alpha-chain sequences. In raw reads, more than 9.5 appearances on average were recorded for each unique TCR and UMI combination.

MiXCR was run by TCRdb on the 5' RACE reads, yielding one entry per CDR3 protein. The table includes several thousand distinct CDR3 sequences, around a sixth detected once. The time point was: sample taken at primary tumor resection. The V gene is TRBV29-1, the J gene TRBJ2-1; D assignment may be TRBD1 or TRBD2 (5 bases each). This clonotype was sampled from a male donor with early-stage non-small cell lung cancer. Here the sequenced sample was normal lung tissue next to the tumor, taken at surgery. CDR3 nucleotides: TGCAGCGTTGAGGGGGAATGGGGCAATGAGCAGTTCTTC. Protein sequence: CSVEGEWGNEQFF.